This T cell receptor (beta chain) is from a study of shared clonotypes between healthy human individuals. Profiled with immunoSEQ multiplex PCR; TCRdb holds only in-frame clones, not every one. The table has around 2.1 million clones, approximately 96% seen once. The length of the CDR3 is 13 residues. CDR1 and CDR2 from the germline V gene are LNHDA and SQIVND (reference sequence). After removal of 7 bases from V and 8 bases from J, the junction contained 3 bases not matched to a gene. The chain joins TRBV19 to TRBJ1-6, with 9 bases that match TRBD1. The sample taken for sequencing was naive CD4+ T cells sorted from blood. Regarding subset: CD45RA+ positively selected. This TCR was recovered from a young man in good health. The CDR3 sequence: CASKTGGDSPLHF. In DNA, the CDR3 is TGTGCCAGTAAGACAGGGGGTGATTCACCCCTCCACTTT.